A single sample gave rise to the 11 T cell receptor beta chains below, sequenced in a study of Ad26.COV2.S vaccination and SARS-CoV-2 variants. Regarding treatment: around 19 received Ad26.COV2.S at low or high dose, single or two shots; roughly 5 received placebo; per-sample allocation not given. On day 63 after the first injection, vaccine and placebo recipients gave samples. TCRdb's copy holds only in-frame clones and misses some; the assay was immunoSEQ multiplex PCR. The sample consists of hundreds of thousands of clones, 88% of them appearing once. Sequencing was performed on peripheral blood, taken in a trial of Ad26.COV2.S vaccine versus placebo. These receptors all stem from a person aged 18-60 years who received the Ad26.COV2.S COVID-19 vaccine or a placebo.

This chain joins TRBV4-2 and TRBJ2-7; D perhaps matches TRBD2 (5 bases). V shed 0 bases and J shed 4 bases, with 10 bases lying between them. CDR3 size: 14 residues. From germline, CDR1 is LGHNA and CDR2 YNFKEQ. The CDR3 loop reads CASSQEALDYEQYF. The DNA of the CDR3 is TGTGCCAGCAGCCAAGAGGCACTAGATTACGAGCAGTACTTC.

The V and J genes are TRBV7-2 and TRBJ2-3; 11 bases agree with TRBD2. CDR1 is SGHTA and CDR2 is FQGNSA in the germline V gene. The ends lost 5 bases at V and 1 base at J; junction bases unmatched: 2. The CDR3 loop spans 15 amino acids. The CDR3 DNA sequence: TGTGCCAGCAGCATACTAGCGGGAGGCACAGATACGCAGTATTTT. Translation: CASSILAGGTDTQYF.

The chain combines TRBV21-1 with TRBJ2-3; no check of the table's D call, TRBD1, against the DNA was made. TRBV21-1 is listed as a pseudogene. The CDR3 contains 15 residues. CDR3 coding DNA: TGTGCCAGCAGATCGAACAGCTTTGGCACAGATACGCAGTATTTT. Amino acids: CASRSNSFGTDTQYF.

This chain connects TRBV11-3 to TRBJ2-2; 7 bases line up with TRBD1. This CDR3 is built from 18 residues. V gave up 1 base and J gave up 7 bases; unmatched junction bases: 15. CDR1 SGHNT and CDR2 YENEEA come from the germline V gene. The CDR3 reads CASSLAKTGVNQRGELFF. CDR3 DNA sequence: TGTGCCAGCAGCTTAGCCAAAACAGGGGTCAATCAACGCGGGGAGCTGTTTTTT.

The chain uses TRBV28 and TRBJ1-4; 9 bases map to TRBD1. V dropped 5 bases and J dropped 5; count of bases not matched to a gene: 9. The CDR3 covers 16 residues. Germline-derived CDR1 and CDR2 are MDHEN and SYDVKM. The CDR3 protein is CASSQVTGQGNEKLFF. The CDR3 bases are TGTGCCAGCAGTCAAGTAACGGGACAGGGAAATGAAAAACTGTTTTTT.

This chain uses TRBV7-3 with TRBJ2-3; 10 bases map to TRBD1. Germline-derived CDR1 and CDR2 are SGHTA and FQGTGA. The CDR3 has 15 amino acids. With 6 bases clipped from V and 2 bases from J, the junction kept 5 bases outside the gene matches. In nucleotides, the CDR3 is TGTGCCAGCAGTTGGACAGGGGGGAACACAGATACGCAGTATTTT. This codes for CASSWTGGNTDTQYF. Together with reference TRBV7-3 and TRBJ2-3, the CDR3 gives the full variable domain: GAGVSQTPSNKVTEKGKYVELRCDPISGHTALYWYRQSLGQGPEFLIYFQGTGAADDSGLPNDRFFAVRPEGSVSTLKIQRTERGDSAVYLCASSWTGGNTDTQYFGPGTRLTVL.

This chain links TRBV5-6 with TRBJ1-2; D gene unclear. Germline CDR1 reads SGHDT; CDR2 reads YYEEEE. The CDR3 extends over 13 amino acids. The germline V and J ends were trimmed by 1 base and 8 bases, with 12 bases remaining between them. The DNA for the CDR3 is TGTGCCAGCAGCTTGACAGTCCCGGGGGGCTACACCTTC. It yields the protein CASSLTVPGGYTF. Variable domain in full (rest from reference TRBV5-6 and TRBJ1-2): DAGVTQSPTHLIKTRGQQVTLRCSPKSGHDTVSWYQQALGQGPQFIFQYYEEEERQRGNFPDRFSGHQFPNYSSELNVNALLLGDSALYLCASSLTVPGGYTFGSGTRLTVV.

The DNA for the CDR3 is TGTGCCAGCAGCCCATGGACAGGGCCGTTAAACACTGAAGCTTTCTTT. As protein: CASSPWTGPLNTEAFF. This chain links TRBV14 with TRBJ1-1, with 8 positions matching TRBD1. Trimming took 4 bases from V and 2 from J; bases not matched to a gene: 9. The CDR3 totals 16 residues. Germline CDR1 is SGHDN and CDR2 is FVKESK.

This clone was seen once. CDR3 coding DNA: TGTGCCAGCAGATACCGCAGGGACAAGGGACGGAGCACAGATACGCAGTATTTT. Its protein is CASRYRRDKGRSTDTQYF. The chain recombines TRBV21-1 with TRBJ2-3; TRBD1 is the table's D call, not checked against the DNA. TRBV21-1 has pseudogene status. This CDR3 has 18 amino acids.

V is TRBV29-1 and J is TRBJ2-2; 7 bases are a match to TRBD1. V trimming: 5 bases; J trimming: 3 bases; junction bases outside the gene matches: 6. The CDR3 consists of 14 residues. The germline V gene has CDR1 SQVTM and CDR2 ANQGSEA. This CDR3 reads CSVLDRDHTGELFF. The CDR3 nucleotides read TGCAGCGTTCTTGACAGGGATCACACCGGGGAGCTGTTTTTT.

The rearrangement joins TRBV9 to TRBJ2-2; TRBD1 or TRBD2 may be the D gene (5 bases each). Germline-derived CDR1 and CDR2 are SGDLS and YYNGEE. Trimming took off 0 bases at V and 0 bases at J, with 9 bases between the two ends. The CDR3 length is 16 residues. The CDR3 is CASSVAGSSNTGELFF. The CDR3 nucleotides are TGTGCCAGCAGCGTAGCAGGGAGCTCGAACACCGGGGAGCTGTTTTTT.